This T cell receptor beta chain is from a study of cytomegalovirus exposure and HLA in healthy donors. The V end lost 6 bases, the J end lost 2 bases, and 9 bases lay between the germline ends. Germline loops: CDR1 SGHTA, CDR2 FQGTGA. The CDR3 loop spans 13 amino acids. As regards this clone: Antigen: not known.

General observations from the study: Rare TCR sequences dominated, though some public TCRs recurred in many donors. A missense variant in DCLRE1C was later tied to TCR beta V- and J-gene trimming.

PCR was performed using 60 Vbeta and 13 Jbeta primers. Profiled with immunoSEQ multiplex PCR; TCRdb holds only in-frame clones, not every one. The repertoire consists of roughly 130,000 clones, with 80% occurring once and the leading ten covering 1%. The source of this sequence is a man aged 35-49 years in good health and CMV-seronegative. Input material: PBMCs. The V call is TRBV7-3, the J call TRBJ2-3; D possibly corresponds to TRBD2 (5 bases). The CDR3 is CASSFGLTDTQYF. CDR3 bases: TGTGCCAGCAGTTTCGGACTCACAGATACGCAGTATTTT.